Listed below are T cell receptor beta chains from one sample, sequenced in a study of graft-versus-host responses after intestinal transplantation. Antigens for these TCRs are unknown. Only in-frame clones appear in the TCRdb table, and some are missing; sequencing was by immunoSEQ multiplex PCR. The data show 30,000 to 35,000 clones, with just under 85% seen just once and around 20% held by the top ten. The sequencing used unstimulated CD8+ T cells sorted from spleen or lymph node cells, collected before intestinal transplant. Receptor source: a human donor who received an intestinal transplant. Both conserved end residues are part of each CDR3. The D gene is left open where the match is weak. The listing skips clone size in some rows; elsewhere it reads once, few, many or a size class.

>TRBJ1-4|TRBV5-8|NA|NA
CASSPPGGNEKLFF
TGTGCCAGCAGCCCCCCGGGGGGGAATGAAAAACTGTTTTTT
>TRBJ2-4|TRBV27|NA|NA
CASSLGVAIGIQYF
TGTGCCAGCAGCCTGGGAGTAGCGATAGGCATTCAGTACTTC
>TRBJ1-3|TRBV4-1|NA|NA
CASSQDHGVGNTIYF
TGCGCCAGCAGCCAAGATCACGGGGTGGGAAACACCATATATTTT
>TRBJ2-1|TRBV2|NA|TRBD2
CATLAGGLTLF
TGTGCCACCTTAGCGGGGGGGCTAACCCTCTTC
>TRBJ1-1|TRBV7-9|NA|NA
CASSWGGRTEAFF
TGTGCCAGCAGCTGGGGGGGGAGGACTGAAGCTTTCTTT
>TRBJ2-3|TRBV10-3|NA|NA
CAISDPSTGWSTDTQYF
TGTGCCATCAGTGATCCCTCGACAGGATGGAGCACAGATACGCAGTATTTT
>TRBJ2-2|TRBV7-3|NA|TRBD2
CASSLVAGGTGELFF
TGTGCCAGCAGCTTGGTAGCGGGAGGCACCGGGGAGCTGTTTTTT
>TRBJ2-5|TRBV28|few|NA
CASSLYSDWGGAREETQYF
TGTGCCAGCAGTTTATATTCGGACTGGGGGGGGGCTAGAGAAGAGACCCAGTACTTC
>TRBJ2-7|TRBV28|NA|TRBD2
CASSPLTSGRAHEQYF
TGTGCCAGCAGCCCCCTGACTAGCGGGAGGGCGCACGAGCAGTACTTC
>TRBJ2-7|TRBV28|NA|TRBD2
CASSFRIIAGPSYEQYF
TGTGCCAGCAGTTTCCGAATAATAGCGGGGCCCTCCTACGAGCAGTACTTC
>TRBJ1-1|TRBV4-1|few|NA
CASSQVTAMNTEAFF
TGCGCCAGCAGCCAAGTAACAGCCATGAACACTGAAGCTTTCTTT
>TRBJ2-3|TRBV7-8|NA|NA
CASSPPRDSADTQYF
TGTGCCAGCAGCCCGCCCCGGGACTCCGCGGATACGCAGTATTTT
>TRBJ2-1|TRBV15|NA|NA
CATKYGQSSYNEQFF
TGTGCCACCAAGTACGGACAAAGCTCCTACAATGAGCAGTTCTTC
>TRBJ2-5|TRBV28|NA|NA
CASSLSGDAETQYF
TGTGCCAGCAGTTTGTCAGGGGATGCGGAGACCCAGTACTTC
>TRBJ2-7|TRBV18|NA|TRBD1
CASSPVTGGSYEQYF
TGTGCCAGCTCTCCAGTGACAGGGGGGTCCTACGAGCAGTACTTC
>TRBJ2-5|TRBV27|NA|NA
CASSIAGGLQETQYF
TGTGCCAGCAGTATCGCCGGGGGTCTTCAAGAGACCCAGTACTTC
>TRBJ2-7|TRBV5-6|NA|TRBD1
CASSLRTGVLYEQYF
TGTGCCAGCAGCTTACGGACAGGGGTTCTCTACGAGCAGTACTTC
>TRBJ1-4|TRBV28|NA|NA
CASSPLTISGRTNEKLFF
TGTGCCAGCAGTCCCCTAACAATATCAGGGAGGACTAATGAAAAACTGTTTTTT
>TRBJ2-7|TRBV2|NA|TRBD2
CASSEVLAASYEQYF
TGTGCCAGCAGTGAGGTCCTAGCGGCCTCCTACGAGCAGTACTTC
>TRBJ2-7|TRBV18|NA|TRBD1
CASSPDRGPYEQYF
TGTGCCAGCTCACCGGACAGGGGCCCCTACGAGCAGTACTTC
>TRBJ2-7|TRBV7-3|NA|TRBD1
CASSFNRGYEQYF
TGTGCCAGCAGCTTCAACAGGGGCTACGAGCAGTACTTC
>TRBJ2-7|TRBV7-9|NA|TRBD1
CASSTGTGTYEQYF
TGTGCCAGCAGCACCGGGACAGGGACCTACGAGCAGTACTTC
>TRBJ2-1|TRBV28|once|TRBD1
CASRDRGSGNEQFF
TGTGCCAGCAGGGACAGGGGTTCAGGCAATGAGCAGTTCTTC
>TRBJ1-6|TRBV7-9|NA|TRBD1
CASSYGAGGGSPLHF
TGTGCCAGCAGCTACGGGGCAGGGGGAGGATCACCCCTCCACTTT
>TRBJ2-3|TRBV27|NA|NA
CASSLSAGTGTDTQYF
TGTGCCAGCAGTTTATCCGCGGGGACAGGCACAGATACGCAGTATTTT
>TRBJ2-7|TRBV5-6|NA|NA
CASSHSYEQYF
TGTGCAAGCAGCCACTCCTACGAGCAGTACTTC
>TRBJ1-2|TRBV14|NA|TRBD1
CASSQLQGKGVYGYTF
TGTGCCAGCAGCCAATTACAGGGGAAAGGGGTCTATGGCTACACCTTC
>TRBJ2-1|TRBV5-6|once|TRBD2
CASSLWLAGGLGEQFF
TGTGCCAGCAGCTTGTGGCTAGCGGGAGGGCTAGGTGAGCAGTTCTTC
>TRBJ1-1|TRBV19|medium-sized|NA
CASSISGNTEAFF
TGTGCCAGTAGTATTTCCGGGAACACTGAAGCTTTCTTT
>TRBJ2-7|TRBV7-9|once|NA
CASSFSTGAYEQYF
TGTGCCAGCAGCTTTTCGACAGGAGCCTACGAGCAGTACTTC
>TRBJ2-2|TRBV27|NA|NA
CASTLNTGELFF
TGTGCCAGCACTCTTAACACCGGGGAGCTGTTTTTT
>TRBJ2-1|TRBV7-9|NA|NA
CASSLAAGRDEQFF
TGTGCCAGCAGCTTAGCTGCGGGCAGAGATGAGCAGTTCTTC
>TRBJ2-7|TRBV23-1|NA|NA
CASSQSVQGLDEQYF
TGCGCCAGCAGTCAATCCGTCCAGGGGCTCGACGAGCAGTACTTC
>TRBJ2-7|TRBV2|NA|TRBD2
CASSEARERRYEQYF
TGTGCCAGCAGTGAAGCGCGGGAGCGCCGCTACGAGCAGTACTTC
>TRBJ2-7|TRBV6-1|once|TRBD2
CASRIGLAGAYEQYF
TGTGCCAGCAGAATCGGACTAGCGGGAGCTTACGAGCAGTACTTC
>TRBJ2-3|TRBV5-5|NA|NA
CASSLGAPEFSQYF
TGTGCCAGCAGCTTGGGGGCCCCGGAATTCTCGCAGTATTTT
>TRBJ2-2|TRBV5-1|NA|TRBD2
CASSLAGLAGREYTGELFF
TGCGCCAGCAGCTTGGCGGGACTAGCGGGACGTGAATACACCGGGGAGCTGTTTTTT
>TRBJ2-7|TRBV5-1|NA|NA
CASSLVLNNEQYF
TGCGCCAGCAGCTTGGTACTAAACAACGAGCAGTACTTC
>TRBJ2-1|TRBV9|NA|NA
CASSVGGDWPSSYNEQFF
TGTGCCAGCAGCGTAGGAGGGGACTGGCCAAGCTCCTACAATGAGCAGTTCTTC
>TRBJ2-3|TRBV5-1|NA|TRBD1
CASSWDRESSEDTQYF
TGCGCCAGCAGCTGGGACAGGGAGAGTTCGGAGGATACGCAGTATTTT
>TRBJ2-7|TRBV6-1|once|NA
CASSVPLGRVSYEQYF
TGTGCCAGCAGTGTCCCCTTGGGCAGAGTCTCCTACGAGCAGTACTTC
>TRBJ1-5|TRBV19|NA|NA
CASTPRHGDQPQHF
TGTGCCAGTACCCCACGACACGGTGATCAGCCCCAGCATTTT
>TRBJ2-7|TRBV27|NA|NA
CASSLPGGLYEQYF
TGTGCCAGCAGTTTACCCGGAGGCCTCTACGAGCAGTACTTC
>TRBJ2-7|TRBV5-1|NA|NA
CASSLDRTTSYEQYF
TGCGCCAGCAGCTTGGACAGGACAACATCCTACGAGCAGTACTTC
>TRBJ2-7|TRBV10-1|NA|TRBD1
CASSVQGQGAYEQYF
TGCGCCAGCAGTGTCCAAGGACAGGGGGCCTACGAGCAGTACTTC
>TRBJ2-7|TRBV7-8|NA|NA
CASSLAVTVLYEQYF
TGTGCCAGCAGCTTAGCGGTGACAGTGTTATACGAGCAGTACTTC
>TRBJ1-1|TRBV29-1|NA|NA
CSVVKGPWDTEAFF
TGCAGCGTTGTAAAGGGGCCCTGGGACACTGAAGCTTTCTTT
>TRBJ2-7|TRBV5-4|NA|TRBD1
CASSPGTAYEQYF
TGTGCCAGCAGCCCTGGGACAGCCTACGAGCAGTACTTC
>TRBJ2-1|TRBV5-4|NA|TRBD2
CASSFSGGSGVYNEQFF
TGTGCCAGCAGCTTTTCGGGCGGGAGCGGGGTCTACAATGAGCAGTTCTTC
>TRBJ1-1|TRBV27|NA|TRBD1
CASSFKQGSNTEAFF
TGTGCCAGCAGTTTTAAACAGGGGAGCAACACTGAAGCTTTCTTT
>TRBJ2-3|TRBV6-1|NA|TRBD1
CASRGQLTDTQYF
TGTGCCAGCAGGGGACAGCTCACAGATACGCAGTATTTT
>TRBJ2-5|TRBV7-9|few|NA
CASSLAVAEGTQYF
TGTGCCAGCAGCTTAGCAGTCGCGGAGGGGACCCAGTACTTC